This T cell receptor beta chain was captured by sequencing in a study of regulatory T cells in long-lasting Graves disease. Building the TCR beta libraries relied on iRepertoire HTBI primers, and CDR3 regions underwent Arm-PCR. TCRdb re-called the multiplex PCR reads with MiXCR, one entry per CDR3 protein. Found here are about 240,000 distinct CDR3 sequences, around 20% of them singletons; the top ten hold roughly 14%. Germline loops: CDR1 SEHNR, CDR2 FQNEAQ (reference sequence). CDR3 length: 18 residues. V trimming: 5 bases; J trimming: 2 bases; junction bases outside the gene matches: 12. Specified time point: newly diagnosed GD, antithyroid drugs for less than 3 months. Extracted PBMC RNA gave rise to the TCR library. This clonotype was recorded at least ten times.

The chain joins TRBV7-9 to TRBJ2-3; 11 positions match TRBD2. Sequenced material: peripheral blood mononuclear cells (PBMCs), taken at new diagnosis, from a patient treated with antithyroid drugs. This TCR was recovered from a female donor with Graves disease. The CDR3, as DNA: TGTGCCAGCAGCGGAGGGGGAGGGACTAGCGGAGTCACAGATACGCAGTATTTT. This sequence encodes CASSGGGGTSGVTDTQYF.